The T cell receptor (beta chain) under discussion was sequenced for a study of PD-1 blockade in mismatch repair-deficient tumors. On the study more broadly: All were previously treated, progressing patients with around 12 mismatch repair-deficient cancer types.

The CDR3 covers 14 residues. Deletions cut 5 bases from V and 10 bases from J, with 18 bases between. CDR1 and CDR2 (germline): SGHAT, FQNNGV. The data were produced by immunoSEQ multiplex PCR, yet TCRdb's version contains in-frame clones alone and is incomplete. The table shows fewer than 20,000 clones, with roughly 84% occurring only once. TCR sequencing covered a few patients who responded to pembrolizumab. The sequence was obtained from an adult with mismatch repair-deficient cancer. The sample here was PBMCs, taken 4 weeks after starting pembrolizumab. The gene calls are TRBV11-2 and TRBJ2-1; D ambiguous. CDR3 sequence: CASSPSNVRREQFF. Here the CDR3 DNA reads TGTGCCAGCAGCCCTTCGAACGTTAGGCGGGAGCAGTTCTTC.